This entry concerns a single TCR beta chain. Its specificity is unknown. The CDR3 is 13 residues long. Trimming pared 11 bases from V and 4 bases from J, leaving 15 bases between. Germline CDR1 is MNHEY and CDR2 is SVGAGI. Sequencing used immunoSEQ multiplex PCR; TCRdb keeps in-frame clones, though not all of them. Here the sample spans tens of thousands of clones, about four fifths being singletons. Upon completion of approximately ten days in culture, CD4+ T cells were isolated. The sample comes from a study of vaccination effects on CD4 cells after COVID-19. At the level of the study: Each person got two doses of an mRNA SARS-CoV-2 vaccine, BNT162b2 or mRNA-1273.

Findings and caveats of the study: Late after vaccination, infection- and vaccine-induced clones showed marked clonal contraction. Limitations: small convalescent group and missing early post-infection timepoints.

This chain links TRBV6-5 with TRBJ1-5; possible D gene TRBD1, 5 bases. This clonotype was obtained from a human donor who received a COVID-19 vaccine. Sequenced here: CD4+ T cells from PBMCs cultured without peptide, sampled before COVID-19 vaccination. CDR3 amino acids: CASGGGSNQPQHF. In nucleotides, the CDR3 is TGTGCCTCAGGTGGGGGGAGTAATCAGCCCCAGCATTTT.